This paragraph covers one T cell receptor (beta chain) sequence. What it binds is not known. The data derive from a study of CD8+ T cells in alopecia areata. About the research overall: For the treated group, dosing was oral tofacitinib at 5 to 10 mg twice daily. Study-level findings and limits: Lesional tissue from the scalp (especially in alopecia totalis/universalis) showed higher clonality than normal scalp. Many of the expanded lesional clones endured in scalp and blood while on tofacitinib.

Noted treatment: oral pan-JAK inhibitor, 5-10 mg twice daily. A FACSAria was used to sort CD4+ and CD8+ T cells. These cells came from PBMCs. This CDR3 has 15 residues. Per the germline V gene, CDR1 is SGHTA and CDR2 is FQGNSA. The germline V and J ends were trimmed by 0 bases and 4 bases, with 12 bases remaining between them. TCR sequencing used cDNA made by reverse transcription of extracted RNA. Assay used: immunoSEQ multiplex PCR; TCRdb lists only in-frame clones, some missing. The sample records about 270,000 clones, 60% being singletons. This receptor was obtained from a human donor with alopecia areata. The sample in question was CD4+ T cells sorted from blood, obtained around week 54, from a patient treated with tofacitinib. The chain recombines TRBV7-2 with TRBJ1-1; perhaps TRBD1 as D (5 bases). CDR3 bases: TGTGCCAGCAGCTTAGCGGTGGACACGTTCACTGAAGCTTTCTTT. Residues: CASSLAVDTFTEAFF.